Each of the 11 T cell receptor beta chains below was sequenced from the same sample in a study of blood T cell repertoires in COVID-19. The data were produced by immunoSEQ multiplex PCR, yet TCRdb's version contains in-frame clones alone and is incomplete. The sample has some 120,000 clones; roughly 79% are singletons. The specimen was peripheral blood. These receptors were collected from a human donor in a cohort sampled during active COVID-19.

The chain is built from TRBV9 and TRBJ1-1; maybe TRBD1 (6 bases). The CDR3 is made up of 17 amino acids. With 0 bases removed from V and 0 bases from J, the gap between germline ends came to 15 bases. Germline CDR1 is SGDLS and CDR2 is YYNGEE. DNA of the CDR3: TGTGCCAGCAGCGTAGGCCGGACAGCAAACTTGAACACTGAAGCTTTCTTT. Protein sequence: CASSVGRTANLNTEAFF.

Written as DNA, the CDR3 is TGTGCCAGCAGGGGTTTAGCGATGGAGTCCTACGAGCAGTACTTC. It codes for CASRGLAMESYEQYF. V and J are TRBV28 and TRBJ2-7; D is possibly TRBD2 (5 bases). The CDR3 consists of 15 residues. V shed 6 bases and J shed 1 base, with 16 bases lying between them. In germline, CDR1 is MDHEN, CDR2 SYDVKM.

The chain joins TRBV7-8 to TRBJ1-1; TRBD1 aligns across 9 bases. V dropped 4 bases and J dropped 4; count of bases not matched to a gene: 1. Germline V gives CDR1 SGHVS, CDR2 FQNEAQ. The CDR3 runs to 13 residues. CDR3 sequence reads: CASSSDRGTEAFF. The DNA of the CDR3 is TGTGCCAGCAGCTCGGACAGGGGCACTGAAGCTTTCTTT.

The chain is built from TRBV27 and TRBJ2-7; 8 bases line up with TRBD1. V lost 6 bases to trimming and J lost 7 bases; unmatched junction nucleotides: 5. CDR1 MNHEY and CDR2 SMNVEV come from the germline V gene (reference sequence). This CDR3 region has 12 residues. The CDR3 bases are TGTGCCAGCAGGACAGGGGAAGAGGAGCAGTACTTC. Translation: CASRTGEEEQYF.

V is TRBV10-1 and J is TRBJ2-5, with 8 positions matching TRBD1. The CDR3 totals 17 residues. V was clipped by 2 bases and J by 3 bases; unmatched bases: 11. CDR1 and CDR2 from the germline V gene are WNHNN and SYGVQD (reference sequence). The CDR3 DNA follows: TGCGCCAGCAGTGAGAAGCAGGGGGCGCCGAAAAAAGAGACCCAGTACTTC. Translated: CASSEKQGAPKKETQYF.

V gene TRBV12-3 or TRBV12-4 combines with J gene TRBJ2-7, with 9 nucleotides matching TRBD1. J lost 4 bases, V lost 3 bases, and 1 base had no gene match. This CDR3 has 13 residues. CDR3 loop: CASSLTGGYEQYF. The DNA for the CDR3 is TGTGCCAGCAGTTTGACAGGGGGATACGAGCAGTACTTC.

The CDR3 reads CASTTGRGDYGYTF. In DNA, the CDR3 is TGTGCCAGCACGACCGGCAGGGGTGATTATGGCTACACCTTC. The chain uses TRBV2 and TRBJ1-2; perhaps TRBD1 as D (6 bases). The ends were cut back, 7 bases at V and 5 bases at J, with 17 bases in the middle. Germline V gene data show CDR1 as SNHLY and CDR2 as FYNNEI. This CDR3 region has 14 residues.

The genes are TRBV4-3 and TRBJ2-7; 9 bases map to TRBD2. Germline V gene lookup returns CDR1 LGHNA and CDR2 YSLEER. The CDR3 spans 16 residues. V shed 0 bases and J 3 bases; nucleotides not matched to a gene: 6. Written as DNA, the CDR3 is TGCGCCAGCAGCCAAGATCGTCGACTAGCGGTCTACGAGCAGTACTTC. The encoded protein is CASSQDRRLAVYEQYF.

The rearrangement uses TRBV5-8 and TRBJ2-7; D call uncertain. CDR3 length: 15 amino acids. Germline loops: CDR1 SGHTS, CDR2 YDEGEE. The germline V and J ends were trimmed by 0 bases and 5 bases, with 15 bases remaining between them. CDR3 amino acids: CASSLAGFEGDEQYF. Here the CDR3 DNA reads TGTGCCAGCAGCTTGGCGGGTTTCGAAGGCGACGAGCAGTACTTC.

The V and J genes are TRBV28 and TRBJ1-1; D perhaps matches TRBD1 (5 bases). This CDR3 has 16 amino acids. CDR1 and CDR2 from the germline V gene are MDHEN and SYDVKM. Trimming pared 3 bases from V and 1 base from J, leaving 15 bases between. In nucleotides, the CDR3 is TGTGCCAGCAGTTTGTTTGGCAGGGTGGGGAACACTGAAGCTTTCTTT. Translation: CASSLFGRVGNTEAFF.

On this clone itself: The DNA is left out, because the CDR3 cannot be placed on it with certainty; the CDR3 is given as TCRdb lists it. The V and J genes are TRBV29-1 and TRBJ1-2. The CDR3 is 10 residues long, counting both termini. In germline, CDR1 is SQVTM, CDR2 ANQGSEA. The CDR3 is CSVAEGINAF.